This TCR beta chain derives from a study of T cell clonotyping in hematopoietic cell transplantation. As for this clone: Its specificity is not known.

Stated time point: recipient sample about 28 days before transplant, after cytoreduction. The V and J ends lost 4 bases and 2 bases respectively, with 12 bases between them. Germline CDR1 and CDR2: MNHNS and SASEGT. The CDR3 contains 15 residues. Study findings and constraints: Broader posttransplant TCR repertoire diversity was predicted by graft donor and pretransplant recipient Inverse Simpson Index values. CD4 and CD8 repertoire contributions could not be separated without sorting. Pathologically expanded recipient clonotypes increased progressively from day 30 to day 180 as diversity fell. At the given depth, recipient repertoires were over 95% de novo clonotypes.

Data came from immunoSEQ multiplex PCR; TCRdb stores just in-frame clones and leaves some out. The table has about 76,000 clones, almost 97% seen once. The chain carries TRBV6-1 and TRBJ1-3; D is undetermined. The sample consisted of peripheral blood mononuclear cells, taken before stem cell transplant. The TCR originated in a woman in her forties or fifties with acute myeloid leukemia. Some clones in this sample may be carry-over from other donors' samples. CDR3 loop: CASSVGGNPGNTIYF. The CDR3 DNA is TGTGCCAGCAGTGTGGGTGGTAATCCTGGAAACACCATATATTTT.